The clone carrying this TCR beta chain has a count of ten or more. The entry originates in a study of T-cell reconstitution after alpha-beta-depleted transplantation in children. TCRbeta library preparation incorporated unique molecular identifiers. TCRdb reprocessed the PCR reads with MiXCR, giving one entry per CDR3 protein. This table has around 370,000 distinct CDR3 sequences, 10% appearing once. V lost 6 bases and J lost 2; bases outside the gene matches: 7. This CDR3 contains 14 residues. The receptor comes from a human donor who donated a stem cell graft to a child with acute lymphoblastic leukemia. The sequenced sample was PBMCs from the stem cell graft donor, obtained from the stem cell graft. The rearrangement links TRBV12-3 or TRBV12-4 to TRBJ2-7; the match to TRBD2 covers 7 bases. The CDR3 region has the DNA TGTGCCAGCAGCAACAGCGGGATCACCTACGAGCAGTACTTC. Its protein is CASSNSGITYEQYF.